The next 18 T cell receptor beta chains were all read from a single sample in a study of Graves' ophthalmopathy and Graves' hyperthyroidism. RNA transcripts were the template, and TCR beta CDR3 regions were amplified from them. HTBI primers served in a first-round RT-PCR, which a second-round multiplex PCR followed. TCRdb re-derived calls from the multiplex PCR reads in MiXCR, one entry per CDR3 protein. Found here are under 350,000 distinct CDR3 sequences, roughly 15% of them singletons; the top ten hold 9% to 15%. The sample was peripheral blood. These receptors came from an adult man with Graves' ophthalmopathy.

This clonotype was detected ten times or more. The chain couples TRBV7-9 to TRBJ2-7; 11 bases map to TRBD2. Germline CDR1 reads SEHNR; CDR2 reads FQNEAQ (reference sequence). CDR3 length: 16 amino acids. With V trimmed by 2 bases and J by 1 base, 4 bases remained unmatched. CDR3 residues: CASSLLTSGTSYEQYF. Written as DNA, the CDR3 is TGTGCCAGCAGCTTATTGACTAGCGGGACTTCCTACGAGCAGTACTTC.

At least ten counts were recorded for this clonotype. This chain connects TRBV20-1 to TRBJ2-7, with D possibly matching TRBD1 (6 bases). Germline V CDR1 and CDR2: DFQATT, SNEGSKA (reference sequence). This CDR3 has 13 amino acids. V was cut by 0 bases and J by 6 bases, with 12 bases left in between. The CDR3, as DNA: TGCAGTGCTAGAGATCACCGGACAGCCGAGCAGTACTTC. Translating it yields CSARDHRTAEQYF.

This clonotype was counted ten times or more. The CDR3 region is CSASSGRTQETQYF. The DNA of the CDR3 is TGCAGTGCTTCTAGCGGGAGGACTCAAGAGACCCAGTACTTC. The chain couples TRBV20-1 to TRBJ2-5; 11 bases agree with TRBD2. Germline lookup yields CDR1 DFQATT and CDR2 SNEGSKA (reference sequence). This CDR3 region has 14 residues. The V segment lost 5 bases and the J segment 2 bases; nucleotides outside the gene matches: 4.

This clonotype has ten or more counts. The chain joins TRBV2 to TRBJ2-3; 7 bases are a match to TRBD1. The germline gives CDR1 SNHLY, CDR2 FYNNEI. J lost 8 bases, V lost 6 bases, and 11 bases had no gene match. The CDR3 covers 14 residues. The CDR3 sequence: CASRAGTVAGTQYF. As DNA, the CDR3 is TGTGCCAGCAGAGCCGGGACAGTGGCGGGTACGCAGTATTTT.

The chain joins TRBV6-1 to TRBJ1-2; no firm D call. Germline-derived CDR1 and CDR2 are MNHNS and SASEGT. The CDR3 is 12 residues long. V was pared by 6 bases and J by 5 bases, with 10 bases between. CDR3 sequence reads: CASSRARYGYTF. The CDR3 bases are TGTGCCAGCAGCAGAGCGCGGTATGGCTACACCTTC.

Ten or more counts support this clonotype. The rearrangement links TRBV3-1 to TRBJ1-2; D possibly corresponds to TRBD1 (5 bases). The CDR3 loop spans 13 amino acids. V lost 4 bases and J lost 8, with 14 bases in between. Germline V gene lookup returns CDR1 LGHDT and CDR2 YNNKEL (reference sequence). The CDR3 spells CASSPGQGRGYTF. The CDR3 DNA is TGTGCCAGCAGCCCCGGGCAGGGACGCGGCTACACCTTC.

Worth noting for this clonotype: A much bigger clone sits one base away, suggesting this may be a read error. The chain has TRBV7-9 and TRBJ1-1; TRBD1 is a possible D gene (6 bases). Germline loops: CDR1 SEHNR, CDR2 FQNEAQ (reference sequence). This CDR3 region has 14 residues. V was clipped by 1 base and J by 6 bases, with 12 bases between them. CDR3 region: CASSLGTDFPEAFF. The DNA of the CDR3 is TGTGCCAGCAGCTTAGGGACAGATTTTCCTGAAGCTTTCTTT.

This clonotype has a count of ten or more. The chain employs TRBV24-1 and TRBJ2-5; D might be TRBD2 (6 bases). With 4 bases removed from V and 2 bases from J, the gap between germline ends came to 10 bases. This CDR3 has 14 amino acids. CDR1 is KGHDR, CDR2 SFDVKD, per germline. The CDR3 sequence is CATSDPRGQETQYF. As DNA, the CDR3 is TGTGCCACCAGTGACCCACGGGGGCAAGAGACCCAGTACTTC.

In this sample, this clonotype turned up many times. The chain has TRBV30 and TRBJ2-5; the D gene is possibly TRBD2 (6 bases). The CDR3 loop spans 13 amino acids. CDR1 GTSNPN and CDR2 SVGIG come from the germline V gene (reference sequence). With 5 bases removed from V and 4 bases from J, the gap between germline ends came to 14 bases. CDR3 nucleotides: TGTGCCTGGGGGCCCTGGGGAGGAGAGACCCAGTACTTC. It specifies CAWGPWGGETQYF.

In this sample, this clonotype turned up many times. The chain links TRBV20-1 to TRBJ2-7; the match to TRBD2 covers 10 bases. This CDR3 has 13 amino acids. Germline V gene lookup returns CDR1 DFQATT and CDR2 SNEGSKA (reference sequence). In nucleotides, the CDR3 is TGCAGCGGGGGAGCGGGAGGGAGGAACGAGCAGTACTTC. This sequence encodes CSGGAGGRNEQYF.

The chain joins TRBV15 to TRBJ2-7; D could derive from TRBD1 or TRBD2 (6 bases each). The V and J ends lost 0 bases and 3 bases respectively, with 15 bases between them. The CDR3 is made up of 16 amino acids. The germline CDR1 and CDR2 sequences are LNHNV and YYDKDF (reference sequence). The CDR3 loop is CATSREQQGGLYEQYF. The CDR3 DNA reads as TGTGCCACCAGCAGAGAACAACAGGGAGGACTCTACGAGCAGTACTTC. Filled out from reference TRBV15 and TRBJ2-7, the complete variable domain reads DAMVIQNPRYQVTQFGKPVTLSCSQTLNHNVMYWYQQKSSQAPKLLFHYYDKDFNNEADTPDNFQSRRPNTSFCFLDIRSPGLGDTAMYLCATSREQQGGLYEQYFGPGTRLTVT.

The V gene is TRBV20-1, the J gene TRBJ1-1; 8 bases line up with TRBD1. CDR3 size: 14 residues. CDR1 and CDR2 from the germline V gene are DFQATT and SNEGSKA (reference sequence). J lost 11 bases, V lost 5 bases, and 16 bases had no gene match. Here the CDR3 reads CSAPRADREGSAFF. The CDR3 DNA sequence: TGCAGTGCTCCCCGTGCGGACAGGGAGGGTTCGGCTTTCTTT.

A remark on this clonotype: In this CDR3 the conserved last residue, phenylalanine or tryptophan, is missing, so a read error is likely. This chain uses TRBV6-2 or TRBV6-3 with TRBJ1-6; possibly TRBD1 for D (5 bases). V dropped 8 bases and J dropped 9 bases, with 14 bases sitting between them. CDR1 is MNHEY, CDR2 SVGEGT, per germline. The CDR3 is 13 residues long. The CDR3 reads CASGEGEASPLHS. As DNA, the CDR3 is TGTGCCAGCGGCGAAGGGGAGGCTTCACCCCTCCACTCT.

This chain uses TRBV28 with TRBJ1-2; no clear D gene. The CDR3 extends over 14 amino acids. CDR1 is MDHEN and CDR2 is SYDVKM in the germline V gene. Trimming left V 10 bases short and J 1 base short, with 16 bases between. The DNA for the CDR3 is TGTGCCACCACCTCGGGCACGGTTAACTATGGCTACACCTTC. This gives the protein CATTSGTVNYGYTF.

This clonotype was seen at least ten times. The rearrangement joins TRBV29-1 to TRBJ1-1; D ambiguous. This CDR3 contains 12 residues. The V end was cut by 4 bases, the J end by 1 base, with 7 bases between. CDR1 and CDR2 (germline): SQVTM, ANQGSEA. DNA of the CDR3: TGCAGCGTTGCACAAAAGAACACTGAAGCTTTCTTT. Protein sequence: CSVAQKNTEAFF.

This clonotype was recorded at least ten times. The chain uses TRBV6-5 and TRBJ1-2; D is unclear. The CDR3 loop spans 11 amino acids. CDR1 and CDR2 (germline): MNHEY, SVGAGI. V was shortened by 2 bases and J by 10 bases, with 8 bases between the two germline ends. This chain's CDR3 is CASSYGVDYTF. The CDR3, as DNA: TGTGCCAGCAGTTACGGAGTAGACTACACCTTC.

The sample holds many counts of this clonotype. The CDR3 coding sequence is TGCAGTGCCGGGGACAGTTCTTTGGGTGTTCAGCCCCAGCATTTT. This sequence encodes CSAGDSSLGVQPQHF. This chain links TRBV20-1 with TRBJ1-5; 7 bases align to TRBD1. CDR3 length: 15 amino acids. Trimming at V came to 6 bases and at J to 6 bases, leaving 14 bases not matched to a gene. The germline CDR1 and CDR2 sequences are DFQATT and SNEGSKA (reference sequence).

This clonotype was recorded many times. V usage is TRBV6-5 and J usage is TRBJ1-1; 7 bases are shared with TRBD1. The germline CDR1 and CDR2 sequences are MNHEY and SVGAGI. V lost 2 bases and J lost 7; bases outside the gene matches: 7. The CDR3 has 14 amino acids. CDR3 protein: CASSYGTESFEAFF. The CDR3 nucleotides are TGTGCCAGCAGTTACGGGACAGAGAGTTTTGAAGCTTTCTTT.